The present TCR beta chain was sequenced within a study of blood T cell repertoires in COVID-19. The wider study: Samples of COVID-19 (acute and convalescent) were obtained from the United States, Italy and Spain. From T cells, B-cell-depleted T cells, or PBMCs came the material, which was cDNA or gDNA.

TCRdb's table, derived via immunoSEQ multiplex PCR, lists solely in-frame clones and lacks some. The data show some 21,000 clones, with roughly 85% seen just once and roughly 30% held by the top ten. The sample was peripheral blood. The sequence derives from a human donor with active COVID-19. The donor label of this sample is uncertain.

The CDR3 loop is CATSDGGLRELFF. The CDR3 DNA reads TGTGCCACCAGTGACGGGGGGCTTAGGGAGCTGTTTTTT. The V call is TRBV24-1, the J call TRBJ2-2; possibly TRBD2 for D (7 bases). V lost 4 bases and J 9 bases, leaving 11 bases between the germline ends. This CDR3 region has 13 residues. Germline V gives CDR1 KGHDR, CDR2 SFDVKD.